These 30 T cell receptor beta chains were all obtained from the same sample, sequenced in a study of blood T cell repertoires in COVID-19 (TCRdb year 2020). Library method: the immunoSEQ multiplex PCR assay. This is the immuneACCESS table as TCRdb keeps it, with only in-frame sequences that have V and J called. A part of the clones is gone; compared with another copy, unresolved V genes explain less than half, and the rest is unexplained. The sample table contains about 370,000 clones; only one count was recorded for 75% to 90% of them. The ten largest clones take up around 1% of the sample. The sample taken for sequencing was PBMCs or T cells enriched from blood (not recorded which). These receptors were obtained from a young man who had recovered from COVID-19.

V gene TRBV6-5 combines with J gene TRBJ2-7; no definite D call. The germline CDR1 and CDR2 sequences are MNHEY and SVGAGI. The ends were cut back, 2 bases at V and 6 bases at J, with 5 bases in the middle. This CDR3 is 11 amino acids long. The CDR3 bases are TGTGCCAGCAGTTACAGCCTCGAGCAGTACTTC. Translated: CASSYSLEQYF.

The V call is TRBV28, the J call TRBJ1-5; 9 nucleotides agree with TRBD1. This CDR3 region has 15 residues. CDR1 and CDR2 from the germline V gene are MDHEN and SYDVKM. Trimming cost V 5 bases and J 7 bases; bases outside gene matches: 9. CDR3 amino acids: CASSIPGQGTQPQHF. CDR3 nucleotides: TGTGCCAGCAGTATCCCGGGACAGGGAACGCAGCCCCAGCATTTT.

The chain is built from TRBV6-4 and TRBJ1-1; the match to TRBD1 covers 8 bases. Germline V gene sequence: CDR1 MRHNA, CDR2 SNTAGT. V was clipped by 5 bases and J by 5 bases; unmatched bases: 7. The CDR3 runs to 14 residues. The CDR3 DNA reads as TGTGCCAGCAGTCGGACAGGGTCGTTGACTGAAGCTTTCTTT. Translation gives CASSRTGSLTEAFF.

The gene calls are TRBV7-9 and TRBJ2-7; 11 nucleotides line up with TRBD2. The V gene's germline CDR1 is SEHNR and CDR2 FQNEAQ (reference sequence). J was trimmed by 0 bases and V by 5 bases; bases with no gene match: 9. The CDR3 runs 17 residues. The CDR3 region is CASSTLGLAGISYEQYF. The CDR3 bases are TGTGCCAGCAGCACCTTAGGACTAGCGGGTATCTCCTACGAGCAGTACTTC.

The J gene is TRBJ1-4, the V gene TRBV4-1, with D tentatively TRBD1 (5 bases). The length of the CDR3 is 16 residues. The germline gives CDR1 MGHRA, CDR2 YSYEKL. V shed 1 base and J shed 0 bases, with 9 bases lying between them. The CDR3 nucleotides are TGCGCCAGCAGCCAAGCGCAGGGTTCAACTAATGAAAAACTGTTTTTT. It translates to CASSQAQGSTNEKLFF.

The table lists this clone with a count of one. V is TRBV10-3 and J is TRBJ2-5, with D perhaps TRBD2 (5 bases). Trimming took 3 bases from V and 5 from J, leaving 13 bases between them. CDR1 is ENHRY and CDR2 is SYGVKD in the germline V gene. CDR3 length: 14 residues. This CDR3 reads CAISEGLRGETQYF. CDR3 sequence (DNA): TGTGCCATCAGTGAAGGCCTTCGAGGGGAGACCCAGTACTTC.

This clone was seen just once. CDR3 DNA sequence: TGTGCCAGCAGCCAAGAAACGACAGGGGTGAATTCACCCCTCCACTTT. The encoded protein is CASSQETTGVNSPLHF. This rearrangement joins TRBV3-1 (or the pseudogene TRBV3-2) to TRBJ1-6, with 8 bases lining up with TRBD1. The CDR3 length is 16 residues. After removal of 0 bases from V and 7 bases from J, the junction contained 5 bases not matched to a gene. Germline assignment: CDR1 LGHDT and CDR2 YNNKEL (reference sequence).

V gene TRBV3-1 (or the pseudogene TRBV3-2) combines with J gene TRBJ2-7; TRBD1 might be the D (6 bases). V was cut by 4 bases and J by 6 bases, with 13 bases left in between. Germline V gene lookup returns CDR1 LGHDT and CDR2 YNNKEL (reference sequence). This CDR3 contains 13 residues. The CDR3 DNA is TGTGCCAGCAGCCGCAGGGGAATAACCGAGCAGTACTTC. Translated, it gives CASSRRGITEQYF.

This clone was detected once. The chain combines TRBV7-9 with TRBJ2-1, with TRBD1 matching 11 bases. The ends lost 5 bases at V and 6 bases at J; junction bases unmatched: 6. The CDR3 runs 15 residues. Germline V gene data show CDR1 as SEHNR and CDR2 as FQNEAQ (reference sequence). The CDR3 region is CASSPGQGAFNEQFF. In DNA, the CDR3 is TGTGCCAGCAGCCCCGGACAGGGGGCTTTCAATGAGCAGTTCTTC.

The chain has TRBV28 and TRBJ1-1, with D possibly matching TRBD1 (5 bases). This CDR3 is built from 19 residues. The V gene's germline CDR1 is MDHEN and CDR2 SYDVKM. V was pared by 4 bases and J by 3 bases, with 27 bases between. This CDR3 is CASSSDLRVDLFVDTEAFF. CDR3 nucleotide sequence: TGTGCCAGCAGTTCCGACCTCAGGGTCGATTTATTCGTAGACACTGAAGCTTTCTTT.

The V call is TRBV7-9, the J call TRBJ1-2, with D hard to call. The V gene lost 2 bases and the J gene lost 4 bases, with 11 bases spanning the gap. Looked up from germline, CDR1 is SEHNR and CDR2 is FQNEAQ (reference sequence). This CDR3 has 14 residues. CDR3 residues: CASSLFAGVYGYTF. DNA for the CDR3: TGTGCCAGCAGCTTATTTGCAGGCGTCTATGGCTACACCTTC.

This clone occurred once. The chain recombines TRBV5-1 with TRBJ1-1; D is undetermined. The CDR3 is made up of 13 amino acids. From germline, CDR1 is SGHRS and CDR2 YFSETQ. Trimming cost V 0 bases and J 3 bases, with 6 bases left between them. CDR3 amino acids: CASSLAYDTEAFF. CDR3 nucleotide sequence: TGCGCCAGCAGCTTGGCCTATGACACTGAAGCTTTCTTT.

A single count supports this clone. This chain joins TRBV10-1 and TRBJ2-7, with D hard to call. The length of the CDR3 is 13 residues. V was trimmed by 0 bases and J by 4 bases, leaving 7 bases between them. Germline V gene data show CDR1 as WNHNN and CDR2 as SYGVQD (reference sequence). In DNA form, the CDR3 reads TGCGCCAGCAGTGAGTCCGTCCCTTACGAGCAGTACTTC. As protein: CASSESVPYEQYF.

The table lists this clone with a few counts. V and J are TRBV7-2 and TRBJ1-2; maybe TRBD1 (5 bases). Trimming cost V 0 bases and J 3 bases, with 5 bases left between them. The CDR3 sequence is 13 residues long. Germline V gene sequence: CDR1 SGHTA, CDR2 FQGNSA. CDR3 amino acids: CASSLAGDYGYTF. CDR3 DNA: TGTGCCAGCAGCTTAGCAGGGGACTATGGCTACACCTTC.

The rearrangement links TRBV10-3 to TRBJ1-4; D may be TRBD1 (6 bases). The CDR3 spans 13 residues. V gave up 8 bases and J gave up 6 bases, with 13 bases separating them. Germline values: CDR1 ENHRY, CDR2 SYGVKD. This CDR3 is CAISQGRDEKLFF. The CDR3 nucleotides read TGTGCCATCTCTCAGGGGAGGGATGAAAAACTGTTTTTT.

In nucleotides, the CDR3 is TGTGCCAGCAGTTTCGGACAGATAATGAACACTGAAGCTTTCTTT. Translating it yields CASSFGQIMNTEAFF. The chain combines TRBV28 with TRBJ1-1; D is possibly TRBD1 (6 bases). V was pared by 3 bases and J by 0 bases, with 11 bases between. CDR1 MDHEN and CDR2 SYDVKM come from the germline V gene. The length of the CDR3 is 15 residues.

The V call is TRBV18, the J call TRBJ1-1; 10 bases line up with TRBD1. Germline V gives CDR1 KGHSH, CDR2 LQKENI. Trimming cost V 1 base and J 4 bases; bases outside gene matches: 3. The CDR3 extends over 15 amino acids. Here the CDR3 DNA reads TGTGCCAGCTCACCACGACAGGGGGCGGTCACTGAAGCTTTCTTT. This translates into CASSPRQGAVTEAFF.

The V call is TRBV28, the J call TRBJ2-7; D remains ambiguous. From germline, CDR1 is MDHEN and CDR2 SYDVKM. This CDR3 spans 12 amino acids. Trimming left V 11 bases short and J 0 bases short, with 11 bases between. The CDR3: CAAQKSSYEQYF. The CDR3 nucleotides read TGTGCCGCCCAAAAGAGCTCCTACGAGCAGTACTTC.

The CDR3 reads CTSSQTIRNQPQHF. CDR3 nucleotides: TGCACCAGCAGCCAGACAATCCGCAATCAGCCCCAGCATTTT. The chain uses TRBV1 and TRBJ1-5; TRBD1 was called by the table and not checked on the DNA. TRBV1 is listed as a pseudogene. The CDR3 is 14 residues long.

The chain has TRBV7-9 and TRBJ2-6; 9 nucleotides line up with TRBD1. Trimming at V came to 5 bases and at J to 4 bases, leaving 12 bases not matched to a gene. The CDR3 extends over 18 amino acids. Per germline, CDR1 SEHNR and CDR2 FQNEAQ (reference sequence). The CDR3: CASSPLQGAAPGANVLTF. CDR3 in DNA: TGTGCCAGCAGCCCCCTACAGGGGGCTGCCCCCGGGGCCAACGTCCTGACTTTC.

The chain combines TRBV2 with TRBJ2-7; tentatively, D is TRBD1 (5 bases). The germline V gene encodes CDR1 SNHLY and CDR2 FYNNEI. This CDR3 comprises 12 residues. V was trimmed by 6 bases and J by 3 bases, leaving 9 bases between them. CDR3 amino acids: CASRTGGYEQYF. DNA for the CDR3: TGTGCCAGCAGAACAGGTGGCTACGAGCAGTACTTC.

This rearrangement joins TRBV6-5 to TRBJ1-2, with 9 bases that match TRBD1. J gave up 4 bases and V 8 bases, and 5 bases lay outside the gene matches. From germline, CDR1 is MNHEY and CDR2 SVGAGI. CDR3 size: 13 residues. The CDR3 region is CASETGGSYGYTF. The CDR3 DNA sequence: TGTGCCAGCGAGACAGGGGGGAGCTATGGCTACACCTTC.

This sequence joins TRBV7-9 and TRBJ2-1, with D possibly matching TRBD2 (6 bases). The CDR3 sequence is 16 residues long. V was pared by 4 bases and J by 4 bases, with 17 bases between. Germline V lookup: CDR1 SEHNR, CDR2 FQNEAQ (reference sequence). The CDR3 here is CASSSVGRERYNEQFF. The CDR3 nucleotides read TGTGCCAGCAGCTCCGTGGGGCGGGAAAGGTACAATGAGCAGTTCTTC.

In nucleotides, the CDR3 is TGTGCCAGCAGAGGTCGGGGGTCGGAGACCCAGTACTTC. Amino acid sequence: CASRGRGSETQYF. The chain couples TRBV13 to TRBJ2-5; the D gene is possibly TRBD2 (6 bases). Per germline, CDR1 PRHDT and CDR2 FYEKMQ (reference sequence). This CDR3 contains 13 residues. V lost 6 bases, J lost 5 bases, and 13 bases lay in between.

This rearrangement joins TRBV30 to TRBJ1-3, with a weak D call TRBD1 (5 bases). CDR3 length: 19 amino acids. Germline V CDR1 and CDR2: GTSNPN, SVGIG (reference sequence). V was trimmed by 1 base and J by 0 bases, leaving 22 bases between them. Here the CDR3 reads CAWSGGSRLGGSSGNTIYF. CDR3 DNA: TGTGCCTGGAGTGGAGGGAGTAGGCTTGGGGGGAGCTCTGGAAACACCATATATTTT.

This clone was found once. V gene TRBV4-2 combines with J gene TRBJ2-1, with 7 bases fitting TRBD2. The V gene end was trimmed by 2 bases and the J gene end by 5 bases; junction bases not matched to a gene: 3. The CDR3 loop spans 14 amino acids. CDR1 is LGHNA and CDR2 is YNFKEQ in the germline V gene. The CDR3 bases are TGTGCCAGCAGCCAACCAGGACTAGACAATGAGCAGTTCTTC. Encoded protein: CASSQPGLDNEQFF.

The genes are TRBV30 and TRBJ2-7, with 7 positions matching TRBD1. CDR1 and CDR2 (germline): GTSNPN, SVGIG (reference sequence). J lost 5 bases, V lost 2 bases, and 6 bases had no gene match. The CDR3 sequence is 13 residues long. CDR3 DNA: TGTGCCTGGAGTCGGACAGGTCTAAACGAGCAGTACTTC. Protein: CAWSRTGLNEQYF.

V and J are TRBV5-4 and TRBJ1-2, with a weak D call TRBD1 (5 bases). CDR1 and CDR2 (germline): SGHNT, YYREEE (reference sequence). Deletions cut 5 bases from V and 0 bases from J, with 11 bases between. CDR3 length equals 14 residues. The DNA of the CDR3 is TGTGCCAGCAGTTTCGGGACTTCTAACTATGGCTACACCTTC. It encodes CASSFGTSNYGYTF.

This rearrangement joins TRBV7-2 to TRBJ1-6; the match to TRBD1 covers 11 bases. Per the germline V gene, CDR1 is SGHTA and CDR2 is FQGNSA. V dropped 3 bases and J dropped 10; count of bases not matched to a gene: 2. The CDR3 is 14 amino acids. The CDR3 DNA follows: TGTGCCAGCAGCTTCGGGACAGGGGGGTCACCCCTCCACTTT. It codes for CASSFGTGGSPLHF.

The chain couples TRBV9 to TRBJ1-5; D might be TRBD1 (5 bases). This CDR3 is 15 amino acids long. V lost 0 bases and J 9 bases, leaving 16 bases between the germline ends. CDR1 is SGDLS, CDR2 YYNGEE, per germline. Written as DNA, the CDR3 is TGTGCCAGCAGCGTAGCCGACAGCCTCGGGGGGCCCCAGCATTTT. Residues: CASSVADSLGGPQHF.